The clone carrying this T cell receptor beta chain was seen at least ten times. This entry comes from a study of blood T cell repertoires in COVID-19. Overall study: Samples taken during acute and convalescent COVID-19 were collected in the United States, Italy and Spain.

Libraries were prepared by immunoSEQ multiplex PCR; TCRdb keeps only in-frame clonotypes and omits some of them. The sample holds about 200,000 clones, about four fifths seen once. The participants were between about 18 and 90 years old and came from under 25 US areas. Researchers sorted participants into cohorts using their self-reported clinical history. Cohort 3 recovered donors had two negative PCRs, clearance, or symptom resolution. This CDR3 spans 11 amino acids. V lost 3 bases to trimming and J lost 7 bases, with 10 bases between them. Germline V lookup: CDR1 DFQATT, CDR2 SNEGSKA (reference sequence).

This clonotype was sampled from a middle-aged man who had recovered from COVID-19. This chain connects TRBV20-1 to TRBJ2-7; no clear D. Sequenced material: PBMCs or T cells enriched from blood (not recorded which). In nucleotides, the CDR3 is TGCAGTGCTAGTCCCAACAGAGAGCAGTACTTC. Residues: CSASPNREQYF.